This T cell receptor (beta chain) comes out of a study of healthy donors' naive CD4 and CD8 T cells. At the level of the study: For TCR alpha, new primers spanned all functional IMGT alpha genes.

A linear amplification protocol produced the TCR libraries from about 0.45 ug of total RNA. Authors' data handling: A handful of healthy donors contributed some 78,000 sequenced TCR alpha transcripts. TCRdb ran MiXCR on the reads and lists one entry per CDR3 protein. Here the V and J calls rest on TCRdb's processing, not on the authors' analysis. The data show about 180,000 distinct CDR3 sequences, 65% to 75% seen once. The germline gives CDR1 DFQATT, CDR2 SNEGSKA (reference sequence). The CDR3 is 12 residues long. Naive CD4+ cells were sorted as CD4+CD8-CD45RO-CD45RA+; naive CD8+ as CD8+CD4-CD45RA+CD27bright.

This TCR derives from a pool of human donors in good health; the sample pools cells from several healthy donors. Sequencing was done on a sample of naive CD4+ and CD8+ T cells sorted from blood, pooled from several donors. The rearrangement uses TRBV20-1 and TRBJ2-7; 7 bases agree with TRBD1. The assigned J gene may be wrong: the sequence end matches TRBJ2-5 better. Here the CDR3 reads CSAWDSQETQYF. CDR3 bases: TGCAGCGCATGGGACAGCCAAGAGACCCAGTACTTC.